This TCR beta chain was identified in a study of identical twins. Germline V CDR1 and CDR2: SGHRS, YFSETQ. Trimming cost V 0 bases and J 0 bases, with 10 bases left between them. The CDR3 is made up of 16 amino acids. Via MiXCR, TCRdb re-called the 5' RACE reads, giving one row per CDR3 protein. The data contain hundreds of thousands of distinct CDR3 sequences, 18% of them singletons. These data are also associated with another study on T cells expressing NK-cell markers. That work adds: Dominant NKG2C+ clonotypes accounted for roughly 1.0-7.0% of CD8+ T cells in six or seven donors. Expanded NKG2C+ T cell clones had unclear HCMV specificity.

V usage is TRBV5-1 and J usage is TRBJ2-1; D gene ambiguous. The sequence was collected from a woman younger than 30 in good health. The source material was PBMCs. The CDR3 sequence is CASSLDLVSSYNEQFF. DNA of the CDR3: TGCGCCAGCAGCTTGGACTTAGTGAGCTCCTACAATGAGCAGTTCTTC.